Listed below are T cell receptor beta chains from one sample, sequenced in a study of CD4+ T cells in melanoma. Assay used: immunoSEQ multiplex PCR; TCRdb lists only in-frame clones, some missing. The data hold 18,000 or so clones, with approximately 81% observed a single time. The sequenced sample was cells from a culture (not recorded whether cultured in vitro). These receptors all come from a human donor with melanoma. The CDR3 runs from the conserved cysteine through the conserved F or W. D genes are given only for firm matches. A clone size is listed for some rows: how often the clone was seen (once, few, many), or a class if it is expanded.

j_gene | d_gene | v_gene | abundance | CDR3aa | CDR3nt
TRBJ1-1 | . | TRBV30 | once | CAWSRGKGTEAFF | TGTGCCTGGAGTAGGGGGAAGGGAACTGAAGCTTTCTTT
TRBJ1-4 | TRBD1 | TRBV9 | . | CASSDGTGRHEKLFF | TGTGCCAGCAGCGACGGGACAGGGAGGCATGAAAAACTGTTTTTT
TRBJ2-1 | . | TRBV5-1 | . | CASSRERWNEQFF | TGCGCCAGCAGCAGGGAAAGGTGGAATGAGCAGTTCTTC
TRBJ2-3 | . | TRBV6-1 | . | CASNKAAVGTQYF | TGTGCCAGCAATAAGGCAGCCGTCGGGACGCAGTATTTT
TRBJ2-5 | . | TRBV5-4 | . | CASSPKDSQETQYF | TGTGCCAGCAGCCCAAAGGACTCCCAAGAGACCCAGTACTTC
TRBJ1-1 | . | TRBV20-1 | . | CSGQVNTEAFF | TGCAGTGGACAGGTGAACACTGAAGCTTTCTTT
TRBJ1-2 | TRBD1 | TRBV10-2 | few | CASSLDRQSGYTF | TGCGCCAGCAGCCTGGACAGGCAGAGTGGCTACACCTTC
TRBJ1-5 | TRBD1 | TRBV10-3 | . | CAISEGGQGYQPQHF | TGTGCCATCAGTGAGGGGGGACAGGGATATCAGCCCCAGCATTTT
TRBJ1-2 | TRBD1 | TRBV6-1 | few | CASSGQGALGGYTF | TGTGCCAGCAGTGGACAGGGGGCGTTGGGTGGCTACACCTTC
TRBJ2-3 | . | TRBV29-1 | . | CSVEDRVEVSTDTQYF | TGCAGCGTTGAAGATCGGGTCGAGGTGAGCACAGATACGCAGTATTTT
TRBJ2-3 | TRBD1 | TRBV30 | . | CAWSNRGRTDTQYF | TGTGCCTGGTCGAACAGGGGGCGGACAGATACGCAGTATTTT
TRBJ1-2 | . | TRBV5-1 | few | CASSIEPLGYGYTF | TGCGCCAGCAGCATAGAACCGTTGGGCTATGGCTACACCTTC
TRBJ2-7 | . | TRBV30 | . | CAWSTRVYEQYF | TGTGCCTGGAGTACCAGGGTCTACGAGCAGTACTTC
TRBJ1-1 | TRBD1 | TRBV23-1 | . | CASSQSDDRGNTEAFF | TGCGCCAGCAGTCAATCGGACGACAGGGGAAACACTGAAGCTTTCTTT
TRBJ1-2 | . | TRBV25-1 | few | CASGQNLNYGYTF | TGTGCCAGCGGACAGAACCTGAACTATGGCTACACCTTC